The 31 T cell receptor beta chains presented below share a single source sample, sequenced in a study of blood T cell repertoires in COVID-19. Sequencing was performed with immunoSEQ multiplex PCR; in TCRdb, only in-frame clones are kept and a portion is missing. The top ten clones hold 5% to 7% of a sample with 200,000 to 250,000 clones, about 82% of them seen once. The sample comprised peripheral blood. These receptors all stem from a woman aged 55-69 years with active or convalescent COVID-19.

The V and J genes are TRBV12-5 and TRBJ1-2; D perhaps matches TRBD1 (6 bases). The CDR3 consists of 14 residues. The germline V and J ends were trimmed by 3 bases and 0 bases, with 8 bases remaining between them. Germline V gene data show CDR1 as LGHNT and CDR2 as FRNRAP. The CDR3 DNA sequence: TGTGCTAGTGGTTTTCCAGGGGCTAACTATGGCTACACCTTC. Amino acid sequence: CASGFPGANYGYTF.

As for this clone: The sample holds other DNA sequences that translate to the same CDR3. The rearrangement uses TRBV19 and TRBJ1-5; TRBD1 matches at 8 bases. There are 14 residues in the CDR3. Germline CDR1 reads LNHDA; CDR2 reads SQIVND (reference sequence). J gave up 4 bases and V 5 bases, and 4 bases lay outside the gene matches. CDR3 in amino acids: CASSLGTGNQPQHF. Here the CDR3 DNA reads TGTGCCAGTAGTCTAGGGACAGGTAATCAGCCCCAGCATTTT. The variable domain in full, with the rest retrieved from reference TRBV19 and TRBJ1-5, is DGGITQSPKYLFRKEGQNVTLSCEQNLNHDAMYWYRQDPGQGLRLIYYSQIVNDFQKGDIAEGYSVSREKKESFPLTVTSAQKNPTAFYLCASSLGTGNQPQHFGDGTRLSIL.

The J gene is TRBJ1-3, the V gene TRBV7-9; TRBD1 aligns across 7 bases. Germline lookup yields CDR1 SEHNR and CDR2 FQNEAQ (reference sequence). This CDR3 has 15 residues. J lost 2 bases, V lost 5 bases, and 6 bases had no gene match. The CDR3: CASSRTGEAGNTIYF. CDR3 bases: TGTGCCAGCAGCCGAACAGGGGAAGCTGGAAACACCATATATTTT. Based on the CDR3 plus reference TRBV7-9 and TRBJ1-3, the full variable domain is DTGVSQNPRHKITKRGQNVTFRCDPISEHNRLYWYRQTLGQGPEFLTYFQNEAQLEKSRLLSDRFSAERPKGSFSTLEIQRTEQGDSAMYLCASSRTGEAGNTIYFGEGSWLTVV.

V gene TRBV18 combines with J gene TRBJ1-1; D is unresolved. The CDR3 length is 13 residues. Trimming left V 3 bases short and J 6 bases short, with 11 bases between. Germline CDR1 KGHSH, CDR2 LQKENI. In DNA, the CDR3 is TGTGCCAGCTCACCTCTCTGGGAGGCTGAAGCTTTCTTT. It encodes CASSPLWEAEAFF. The full variable domain, in which reference TRBV18 and TRBJ1-1 provide the parts outside the CDR3, is NAGVMQNPRHLVRRRGQEARLRCSPMKGHSHVYWYRQLPEEGLKFMVYLQKENIIDESGMPKERFSAEFPKEGPSILRIQQVVRGDSAAYFCASSPLWEAEAFFGQGTRLTVV.

This chain links TRBV5-6 with TRBJ2-1; 11 nucleotides match TRBD2. Germline V CDR1 and CDR2: SGHDT, YYEEEE. This CDR3 region has 16 residues. After removal of 2 bases from V and 5 bases from J, the junction contained 6 bases not matched to a gene. The CDR3 here is CASSFFLAGGNNEQFF. CDR3 coding DNA: TGTGCCAGCAGCTTTTTCCTAGCGGGAGGTAACAATGAGCAGTTCTTC.

This chain uses TRBV5-5 with TRBJ2-3, with a possible D match to TRBD2 (6 bases). Germline-derived CDR1 and CDR2 are SGHKS and YYEKEE (reference sequence). V shed 6 bases and J shed 2 bases, with 22 bases lying between them. The CDR3 is 17 amino acids. The CDR3 bases are TGTGCCAGCACTTGGCCCCAGGGCGGGGACTTCACAGATACGCAGTATTTT. Translated: CASTWPQGGDFTDTQYF. Full variable domain (remainder filled in from reference TRBV5-5 and TRBJ2-3): DAGVTQSPTHLIKTRGQQVTLRCSPISGHKSVSWYQQVLGQGPQFIFQYYEKEERGRGNFPDRFSARQFPNYSSELNVNALLLGDSALYLCASTWPQGGDFTDTQYFGPGTRLTVL.

The CDR3 sequence: CASGRDSASSYNSPLHF. CDR3 bases: TGTGCCAGCGGAAGGGACAGCGCTAGCTCCTATAATTCACCCCTCCACTTT. The gene calls are TRBV2 and TRBJ1-6, with 7 bases identical to TRBD1. The junction had 10 bases not matched to a gene; V was cut back by 8 bases and J by 0 bases. The CDR3 has 17 residues. The V gene's germline CDR1 is SNHLY and CDR2 FYNNEI.

The chain employs TRBV3-1 (or the pseudogene TRBV3-2) and TRBJ1-2; D may be TRBD1 (5 bases). Germline CDR1 is LGHDT and CDR2 is YNNKEL (reference sequence). The CDR3 sequence is 13 residues long. V was cut by 4 bases and J by 7 bases, with 13 bases left in between. The CDR3 region has the DNA TGTGCCAGCAGCCCCTCCGGGGGTGGTGGCTACACCTTC. Its protein product is CASSPSGGGGYTF.

Notes on this clone: Other DNA sequences in this specimen translate into the identical CDR3. This CDR3 is CASSLLATTDTQYF. The CDR3 region has the DNA TGTGCCAGCAGTTTACTAGCGACCACAGATACGCAGTATTTT. The chain employs TRBV7-3 and TRBJ2-3; TRBD2 matches at 7 bases. This CDR3 is built from 14 residues. V lost 6 bases and J lost 2; bases outside the gene matches: 5. The V gene's germline CDR1 is SGHTA and CDR2 FQGTGA.

This sequence joins TRBV10-3 and TRBJ2-7, with TRBD2 as a possible D gene (5 bases). Germline assignment: CDR1 ENHRY and CDR2 SYGVKD. This CDR3 is 16 amino acids long. Trimming removed 0 bases at V and 4 bases at J, with 16 bases between. CDR3 in amino acids: CAISESDGKILYEQYF. The CDR3 DNA reads TGTGCCATCAGTGAGTCGGACGGGAAGATTCTATACGAGCAGTACTTC.

The J gene is TRBJ2-1, the V gene TRBV7-2; 10 nucleotides line up with TRBD2. The V and J ends lost 5 bases and 8 bases, in that order; junction bases with no gene match: 9. Germline lookup yields CDR1 SGHTA and CDR2 FQGNSA. The CDR3 is 15 amino acids. The CDR3 loop is CASSQGSGRAYEQFF. The CDR3, as DNA: TGTGCCAGCAGCCAGGGCAGCGGGAGGGCGTATGAGCAGTTCTTC.

The rearrangement joins TRBV18 to TRBJ2-3; 7 bases agree with TRBD1. Losses at the gene ends were 6 bases for V and 1 base for J; bases not matched to a gene: 10. The CDR3 covers 16 residues. CDR1 KGHSH and CDR2 LQKENI come from the germline V gene. CDR3 protein: CASSSPVDRGTDTQYF. The CDR3 coding sequence is TGTGCCAGCTCTTCCCCCGTCGACAGGGGCACAGATACGCAGTATTTT.

The V and J genes are TRBV4-2 and TRBJ2-3, with 9 bases that match TRBD2. Germline V gives CDR1 LGHNA, CDR2 YNFKEQ. CDR3 size: 18 residues. J was trimmed by 0 bases and V by 0 bases; bases with no gene match: 7. The CDR3 loop is CASSQDRGGAGSTDTQYF. CDR3 nucleotide sequence: TGTGCCAGCAGCCAAGATCGCGGGGGGGCAGGGAGCACAGATACGCAGTATTTT.

The V gene is TRBV19, the J gene TRBJ2-5; 8 nucleotides match TRBD2. After removal of 4 bases from V and 1 base from J, the junction contained 5 bases not matched to a gene. The germline V gene has CDR1 LNHDA and CDR2 SQIVND (reference sequence). CDR3 length equals 15 residues. The CDR3: CASSTGRAGQETQYF. Written as DNA, the CDR3 is TGTGCCAGTAGTACCGGGAGGGCGGGCCAAGAGACCCAGTACTTC.

The chain combines TRBV18 with TRBJ1-1; D gene uncertain. CDR3 length: 14 amino acids. Germline CDR1 reads KGHSH; CDR2 reads LQKENI. The V end lost 3 bases, the J end lost 1 base, and 9 bases lay between the germline ends. This CDR3 reads CASSPFPGNTEAFF. The CDR3, as DNA: TGTGCCAGCTCACCTTTTCCAGGGAACACTGAAGCTTTCTTT.

The V gene is TRBV6-5, the J gene TRBJ1-2; 8 bases fit TRBD1. The ends lost 4 bases at V and 7 bases at J; junction bases unmatched: 8. Germline values: CDR1 MNHEY, CDR2 SVGAGI. There are 14 residues in the CDR3. The CDR3 DNA reads as TGTGCCAGCAGTTGGACAGGGACCCCACTTGGCTACACCTTC. Amino acids: CASSWTGTPLGYTF.

The chain joins TRBV6-6 to TRBJ2-3; 9 positions match TRBD1. The J segment lost 5 bases and the V segment lost 5 bases, leaving 5 bases of the junction unmatched. Germline V gene sequence: CDR1 MNHNY, CDR2 SVGAGI (reference sequence). The CDR3 runs to 14 residues. CDR3 sequence: CASSTGTGLDTQYF. The CDR3 bases are TGTGCCAGCAGTACCGGGACAGGGTTAGATACGCAGTATTTT.

This clone was seen more than once but under ten times. This chain joins TRBV18 and TRBJ1-2, with 9 nucleotides matching TRBD1. CDR1 is KGHSH, CDR2 LQKENI, per germline. The CDR3 sequence is 15 residues long. The trim removed 4 bases at V and 3 bases at J, leaving 6 bases unmatched. CDR3 DNA: TGTGCCAGCTCACGAACCCGGGACAGGGACTATGGCTACACCTTC. This gives the protein CASSRTRDRDYGYTF.

V is TRBV3-1 (or the pseudogene TRBV3-2) and J is TRBJ2-5, with 10 nucleotides matching TRBD2. Trimming at V came to 1 base and at J to 10 bases, leaving 6 bases not matched to a gene. Germline CDR1 LGHDT, CDR2 YNNKEL (reference sequence). This CDR3 region has 14 residues. CDR3 in amino acids: CASSQVGSGGIQYF. As DNA, the CDR3 is TGTGCCAGCAGCCAAGTGGGTAGCGGGGGGATCCAGTACTTC.

The V call is TRBV6-8, the J call TRBJ2-3; D remains ambiguous. CDR3 length: 15 residues. V was cut by 5 bases and J by 1 base, with 13 bases left in between. Looked up from germline, CDR1 is MNHGY and CDR2 is SAAAGT. This CDR3 is CASSTSTSRTDTQYF. In DNA, the CDR3 is TGTGCCAGCAGTACCTCGACAAGCCGCACAGATACGCAGTATTTT.

The CDR3 spells CASKRGNSPLHF. In DNA, the CDR3 is TGTGCCAGCAAGCGAGGGAATTCACCCCTCCACTTT. V gene TRBV2 combines with J gene TRBJ1-6; D not resolved. V lost 7 bases and J lost 7, with 8 bases in between. CDR1 and CDR2 from the germline V gene are SNHLY and FYNNEI. This CDR3 has 12 amino acids.

The table lists this clone with a count of one. The genes are TRBV19 and TRBJ2-4; 8 nucleotides line up with TRBD2. The germline V gene has CDR1 LNHDA and CDR2 SQIVND (reference sequence). Losses at the gene ends were 6 bases for V and 15 bases for J; bases not matched to a gene: 13. CDR3 length: 13 amino acids. Here the CDR3 reads CASSPTREGSVYF. In DNA form, the CDR3 reads TGTGCCAGTAGCCCGACCCGGGAGGGATCGGTGTACTTC.

In this sample, this clone turned up a few times. In DNA form, the CDR3 reads TGTGCCAGCCGGGCTAGCGGGGGGAAAGGATCCTACGAGCAGTACGTC. It specifies CASRASGGKGSYEQYV. This sequence joins TRBV27 and TRBJ2-7; 11 nucleotides line up with TRBD2. V shed 8 bases and J 1 base; nucleotides not matched to a gene: 10. Germline CDR1 reads MNHEY; CDR2 reads SMNVEV (reference sequence). The CDR3 has 16 residues.

The table lists this clone with a count of one. The chain carries TRBV14 and TRBJ2-3, with a tentative D call TRBD2 (7 bases). The CDR3 covers 16 residues. Germline V gene data show CDR1 as SGHDN and CDR2 as FVKESK. Trimming stripped 0 bases from V and 1 base from J, with 11 bases between. CDR3 sequence (DNA): TGTGCCAGCAGCCAAGACGGGGGGCATGGCACAGATACGCAGTATTTT. Protein: CASSQDGGHGTDTQYF.

The chain uses TRBV7-2 and TRBJ2-2; D may be TRBD2 (6 bases). This CDR3 has 15 amino acids. Germline CDR1 SGHTA, CDR2 FQGNSA. V was trimmed by 2 bases and J by 6 bases, leaving 13 bases between them. CDR3 bases: TGTGCCAGCAGCTTATCCCCTAGCGATCCCGGGGAGCTGTTTTTT. It codes for CASSLSPSDPGELFF.

The chain links TRBV19 to TRBJ2-7, with TRBD2 matching 16 bases. V gave up 5 bases and J gave up 5 bases; unmatched junction bases: 9. Germline CDR1 reads LNHDA; CDR2 reads SQIVND (reference sequence). The CDR3 sequence is 17 residues long. CDR3 nucleotides: TGTGCCAGTAGTGCGGGACTAGCGGGAGGGCCGTTGGACGAGCAGTACTTC. Its protein product is CASSAGLAGGPLDEQYF.

The chain is built from TRBV5-1 and TRBJ1-4, with TRBD1 identical over 8 bases. With 0 bases clipped from V and 7 bases from J, the junction kept 8 bases outside the gene matches. Germline CDR1 SGHRS, CDR2 YFSETQ. The CDR3 extends over 16 amino acids. This CDR3 reads CASSLAARTGREKLFF. The CDR3, as DNA: TGCGCCAGCAGCTTGGCCGCCCGGACAGGGCGTGAAAAACTGTTTTTT.

The chain uses TRBV29-1 and TRBJ1-5, with 7 bases aligning to TRBD1. V shed 4 bases, J shed 2 bases, and the junction held 8 bases outside the gene matches. Germline-derived CDR1 and CDR2 are SQVTM and ANQGSEA. There are 15 residues in the CDR3. CDR3 in amino acids: CSVVVQGTGNQPQHF. The CDR3 DNA sequence: TGCAGCGTTGTGGTACAGGGGACGGGCAATCAGCCCCAGCATTTT.

The sample holds a few counts of this clone. CDR3 coding DNA: TGTGCCAGCAGCTTAGGCCGGGGGCGGGAGGCCGACCCTAGCACAGATACGCAGTATTTT. The encoded protein is CASSLGRGREADPSTDTQYF. This chain uses TRBV7-3 with TRBJ2-3; the match to TRBD2 covers 8 bases. Germline V CDR1 and CDR2: SGHTA, FQGTGA. This CDR3 has 20 residues. V dropped 2 bases and J dropped 0; count of bases not matched to a gene: 16. The full variable domain, with the rest looked up from reference TRBV7-3 and TRBJ2-3, is GAGVSQTPSNKVTEKGKYVELRCDPISGHTALYWYRQSLGQGPEFLIYFQGTGAADDSGLPNDRFFAVRPEGSVSTLKIQRTERGDSAVYLCASSLGRGREADPSTDTQYFGPGTRLTVL.

This chain joins TRBV5-1 and TRBJ2-1, with 8 bases matching TRBD1. Per germline, CDR1 SGHRS and CDR2 YFSETQ. V was clipped by 0 bases and J by 8 bases; unmatched bases: 7. This CDR3 is 15 amino acids long. The CDR3 protein is CASSLDQGAGDEQFF. The CDR3 coding sequence is TGCGCCAGCAGCTTGGATCAGGGGGCTGGTGATGAGCAGTTCTTC.

The table lists this clone with a few counts. The chain joins TRBV6-6 to TRBJ1-5; the match to TRBD1 covers 8 bases. The CDR3 covers 13 residues. Germline values: CDR1 MNHNY, CDR2 SVGAGI (reference sequence). Losses at the gene ends were 7 bases for V and 3 bases for J; bases not matched to a gene: 2. Here the CDR3 reads CASKDRDNQPQHF. DNA for the CDR3: TGTGCCAGCAAGGACAGGGACAATCAGCCCCAGCATTTT.